This TCR beta chain emerged from a study of blood T cell repertoires in COVID-19 (dated by TCRdb to 2020 to 2022). About the investigation overall: Samples from collaborators originated in the United States, Italy and Spain and spanned both the acute and convalescent phases of COVID-19. The prospective study material was composed of cDNA or gDNA derived from T cells, B-cell-depleted T cells, or PBMCs. Deeply sampled blood TCRbeta repertoires from subjects exposed to, actively infected with, or recovered from COVID-19 were included in the dataset. The repertoires were released in a freely available public database intended as a resource for research on the immune response to SARS-CoV-2. Samples were obtained from the ongoing ImmuneRACE study (first 160 participants) and from roughly 1,300 subjects provided by 6 global collaborators. Nearly every sample came with metadata listing a de-identified subject ID, COVID-19 status, age in years and sex. Where available, HLA class I and class II types were taken from metadata supplied by the sample provider and were not determined by assay-based typing.

General conclusions and limits of the study: How much clinical and demographic metadata was included differed by source and by participant, and the metadata was provided uncurated.

TCRbeta CDR3 regions were amplified from genomic DNA by means of the immunoSEQ Assay, a bias-controlled multiplex PCR. The published analysis was carried out like this. Nucleated cell counts per sample were estimated from amplification of reference gene primers within the assay. To quantify the absolute abundance of each unique TCRbeta CDR3 rearrangement, sequence reads were collapsed and filtered. For each sample, productive Simpson clonality was calculated by taking the square root of Simpson's diversity index across productive rearrangements. TCRdb's version of the immuneACCESS table is confined to in-frame rearrangements and falls short of the full clone set. An unresolved V gene accounts for under half of the shortfall where checked; the remainder is of unknown origin. That table is the source of V, J and clone size, and D and trimming were worked out from the DNA. The sample table shows about 160,000 clones, and 81% are seen once. The leading ten clones occupy about 5.7% of the sample.

The CDR3 spans 14 residues, from the cysteine through the phenylalanine. Just CDR3 DNA is preserved here, 42 bases in frame from base 1. Turning to this clone: What antigen it recognizes has not been identified. The input lacks base qualities; no much larger clone sits a single base away.

In the prospective study, participants were roughly 18 to 100 years old, resided in approximately 22 geographic areas of the United States, and were enrolled through a virtual design. To assign participants to cohorts, the prospective study relied on clinical history that participants themselves reported in a screening survey and a study questionnaire. In the prospective study, mobile phlebotomists collected whole blood, serum and a nasopharyngeal or oropharyngeal swab from each participant. Over a roughly two-month period, participants in the prospective study had the option of providing additional blood draws and questionnaires. Before DNA extraction, prospective study blood samples were shipped either frozen or at room temperature.

The specimen sequenced was PBMCs or T cells enriched from blood (not recorded which). The chain joins TRBV12-2 to TRBJ2-5; the D call of TRBD2 is as the table states it, not checked on the DNA. TRBV12-2 is reported as a pseudogene. This receptor was taken from a woman between 35 and 50 years old with acute COVID-19. The DNA sequence follows: TGTGCAACTCCCTGGGGGAGGGGGGGAGAGACCCAGTACTTC. This yields the protein CATPWGRGGETQYF.